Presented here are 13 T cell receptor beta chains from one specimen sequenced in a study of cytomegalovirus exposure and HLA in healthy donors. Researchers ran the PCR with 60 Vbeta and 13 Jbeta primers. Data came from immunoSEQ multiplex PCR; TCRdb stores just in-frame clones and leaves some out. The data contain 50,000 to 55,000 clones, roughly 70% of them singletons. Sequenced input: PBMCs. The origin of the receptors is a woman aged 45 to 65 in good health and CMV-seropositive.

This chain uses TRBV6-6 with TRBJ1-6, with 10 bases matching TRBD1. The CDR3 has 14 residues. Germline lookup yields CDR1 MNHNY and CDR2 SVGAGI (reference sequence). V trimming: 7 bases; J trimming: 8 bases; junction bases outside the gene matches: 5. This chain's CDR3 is CASTLGQGYSPLHF. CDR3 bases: TGTGCCAGCACCTTGGGACAGGGGTATTCACCCCTCCACTTT.

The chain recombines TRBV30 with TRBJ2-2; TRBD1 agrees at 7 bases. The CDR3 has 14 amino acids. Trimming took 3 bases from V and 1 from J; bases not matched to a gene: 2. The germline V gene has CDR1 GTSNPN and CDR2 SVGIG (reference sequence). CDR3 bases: TGTGCCTGGAGATGGGACAGGAACACCGGGGAGCTGTTTTTT. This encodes CAWRWDRNTGELFF.

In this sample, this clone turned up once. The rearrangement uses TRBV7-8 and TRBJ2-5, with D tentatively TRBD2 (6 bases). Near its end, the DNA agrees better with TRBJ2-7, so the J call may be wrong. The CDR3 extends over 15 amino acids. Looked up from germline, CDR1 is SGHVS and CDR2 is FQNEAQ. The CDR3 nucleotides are TGTGCCAGCAGCTCTGGAGCGGACTACTCCTACGAGCAGTACTTC. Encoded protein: CASSSGADYSYEQYF.

CDR3 DNA sequence: TGTGCCAGCAGCCCAGGGACTAGCAGTGCGGATACGCAGTATTTT. Amino acids: CASSPGTSSADTQYF. J is TRBJ2-3 and V is TRBV7-6; 9 positions match TRBD2. The CDR3 contains 15 residues. Germline V gene sequence: CDR1 SGHVS, CDR2 FNYEAQ. J lost 6 bases, V lost 5 bases, and 9 bases had no gene match.

The CDR3 reads CASSSYGSSYNEQFF. CDR3 in DNA: TGTGCCAGCAGTTCTTACGGGAGCTCCTACAATGAGCAGTTCTTC. The chain joins TRBV27 to TRBJ2-1; D might be TRBD2 (6 bases). This CDR3 has 15 amino acids. Trimming shortened V by 4 bases and J by 0 bases, and 10 bases separated the two germline ends. Germline assignment: CDR1 MNHEY and CDR2 SMNVEV (reference sequence).

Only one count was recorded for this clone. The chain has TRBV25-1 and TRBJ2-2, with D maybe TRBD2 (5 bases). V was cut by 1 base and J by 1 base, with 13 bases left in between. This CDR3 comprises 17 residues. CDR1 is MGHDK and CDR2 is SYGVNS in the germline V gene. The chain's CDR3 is CASSEFISGRNTGELFF. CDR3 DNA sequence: TGTGCCAGCAGTGAATTTATAAGCGGCCGGAACACCGGGGAGCTGTTTTTT.

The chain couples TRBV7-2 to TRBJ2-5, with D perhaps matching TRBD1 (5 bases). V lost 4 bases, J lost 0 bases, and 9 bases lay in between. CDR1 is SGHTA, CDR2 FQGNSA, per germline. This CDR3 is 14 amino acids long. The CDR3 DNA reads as TGTGCCAGCAGCTCGACAGCGTACCAAGAGACCCAGTACTTC. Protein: CASSSTAYQETQYF.

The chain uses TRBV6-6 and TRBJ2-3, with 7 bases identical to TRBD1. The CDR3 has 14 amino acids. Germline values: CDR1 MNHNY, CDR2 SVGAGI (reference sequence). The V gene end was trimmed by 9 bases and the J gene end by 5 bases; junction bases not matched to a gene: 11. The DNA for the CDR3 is TGTGCCAGTACTACTTCCGGGACAGTAGATACGCAGTATTTT. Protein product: CASTTSGTVDTQYF.

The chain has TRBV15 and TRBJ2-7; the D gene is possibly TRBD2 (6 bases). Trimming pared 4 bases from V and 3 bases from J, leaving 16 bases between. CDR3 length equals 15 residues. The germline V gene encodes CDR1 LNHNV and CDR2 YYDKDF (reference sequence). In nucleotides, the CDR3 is TGTGCCACCAGCACATCCGTGGGGGGAGGCTACGAGCAGTACTTC. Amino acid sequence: CATSTSVGGGYEQYF.

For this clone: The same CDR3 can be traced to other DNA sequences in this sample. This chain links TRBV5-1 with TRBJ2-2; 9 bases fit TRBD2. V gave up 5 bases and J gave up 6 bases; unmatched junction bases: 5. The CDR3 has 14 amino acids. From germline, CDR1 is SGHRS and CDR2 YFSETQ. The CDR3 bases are TGCGCCAGCAGTATTAGCGGGGGTCCCGGGGAGCTGTTTTTT. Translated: CASSISGGPGELFF.

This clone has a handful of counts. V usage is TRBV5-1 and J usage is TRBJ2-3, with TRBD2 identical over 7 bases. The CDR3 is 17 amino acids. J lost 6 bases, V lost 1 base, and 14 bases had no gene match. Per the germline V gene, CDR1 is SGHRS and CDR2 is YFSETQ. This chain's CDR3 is CASSLWTSRGGIDTQYF. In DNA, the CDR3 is TGCGCCAGCAGCTTGTGGACTAGTCGGGGAGGAATCGATACGCAGTATTTT.

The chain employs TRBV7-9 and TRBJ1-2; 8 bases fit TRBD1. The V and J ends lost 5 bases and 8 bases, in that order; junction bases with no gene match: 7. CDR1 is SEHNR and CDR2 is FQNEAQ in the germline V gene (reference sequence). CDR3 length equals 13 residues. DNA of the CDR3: TGTGCCAGCAGCCTCGACAGGGGCTCGGGCTACACCTTC. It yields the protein CASSLDRGSGYTF.

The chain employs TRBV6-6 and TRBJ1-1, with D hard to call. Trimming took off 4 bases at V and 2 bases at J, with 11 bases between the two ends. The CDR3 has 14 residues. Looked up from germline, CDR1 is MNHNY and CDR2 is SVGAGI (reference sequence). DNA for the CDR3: TGTGCCAGCAGTTCCTCGGGAGTAAACACTGAAGCTTTCTTT. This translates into CASSSSGVNTEAFF.